The 17 T cell receptor beta chains presented below share a single source sample, sequenced in a study of cytomegalovirus exposure and HLA in healthy donors. Researchers ran the PCR with 60 Vbeta and 13 Jbeta primers. TCRdb keeps only in-frame clones here, not all; method: immunoSEQ multiplex PCR. The table lists approximately 170,000 clones, about 85% of them singletons. The sequenced sample consisted of PBMCs. Receptors originate from a woman between 45 and 60 years old in good health and CMV-seropositive.

The rearrangement joins TRBV6-1 to TRBJ2-1, with 8 bases identical to TRBD2. Trimming removed 1 base from V and 9 bases from J; junction bases left unmatched: 5. Germline V gene lookup returns CDR1 MNHNS and CDR2 SASEGT. CDR3 size: 14 residues. CDR3 region: CASSEERGTSEQFF. For the CDR3, the DNA is TGTGCCAGCAGTGAAGAACGGGGGACTAGTGAGCAGTTCTTC.

This rearrangement joins TRBV29-1 to TRBJ1-1; possible D gene TRBD1, 5 bases. This CDR3 spans 13 amino acids. Trimming stripped 5 bases from V and 7 bases from J, with 17 bases between. The germline V gene encodes CDR1 SQVTM and CDR2 ANQGSEA. The DNA of the CDR3 is TGCAGCGTTACCCGGGGGGACGGCAGTGAAGCTTTCTTT. Protein: CSVTRGDGSEAFF.

The rearrangement uses TRBV4-2 and TRBJ2-1; D perhaps matches TRBD2 (6 bases). The length of the CDR3 is 15 residues. CDR1 LGHNA and CDR2 YNFKEQ come from the germline V gene. Trimming stripped 4 bases from V and 7 bases from J, with 17 bases between. The CDR3 sequence: CASSRPTGVQNEQFF. In DNA form, the CDR3 reads TGTGCCAGCAGCCGGCCAACGGGAGTACAGAATGAGCAGTTCTTC.

This clone was counted between two and nine times. The chain links TRBV2 to TRBJ2-1; TRBD2 is a possible D gene (5 bases). The CDR3 covers 15 residues. Trimming removed 0 bases at V and 0 bases at J, with 6 bases between. Germline loops: CDR1 SNHLY, CDR2 FYNNEI. In DNA form, the CDR3 reads TGTGCCAGCAGTGAAGCGGGGAGCTCCTACAATGAGCAGTTCTTC. Protein product: CASSEAGSSYNEQFF.

The genes are TRBV4-2 and TRBJ2-7; 15 bases line up with TRBD2. Germline V gives CDR1 LGHNA, CDR2 YNFKEQ. Losses at the gene ends were 5 bases for V and 3 bases for J; bases not matched to a gene: 2. The CDR3 loop spans 15 amino acids. DNA for the CDR3: TGTGCCAGCAGCGGGACTAGCGGGGGGATCTACGAGCAGTACTTC. It codes for CASSGTSGGIYEQYF.

The rearrangement links TRBV4-3 to TRBJ2-7; TRBD2 matches at 10 bases. The CDR3 is 17 residues long. Germline CDR1 is LGHNA and CDR2 is YSLEER. V lost 0 bases, J lost 4 bases, and 9 bases stayed unmatched. The CDR3 DNA follows: TGCGCCAGCAGCCAAGAGGGGGCCGGGACTAGCGAATACGAGCAGTACTTC. Translated, it gives CASSQEGAGTSEYEQYF.

In its sample, this clone was seen a few times. The V and J genes are TRBV6-5 and TRBJ1-5; D might be TRBD1 (5 bases). Germline CDR1 is MNHEY and CDR2 is SVGAGI. V lost 4 bases to trimming and J lost 6 bases, with 13 bases between them. CDR3 length equals 14 residues. Written as DNA, the CDR3 is TGTGCCAGCAGTTCTTTAACAGGTAGTCAGCCCCAGCATTTT. This encodes CASSSLTGSQPQHF.

The V gene is TRBV19, the J gene TRBJ2-1; D possibly corresponds to TRBD1 (6 bases). This CDR3 is 11 amino acids long. Deletions cut 10 bases from V and 12 bases from J, with 16 bases between. Per germline, CDR1 LNHDA and CDR2 SQIVND (reference sequence). As DNA, the CDR3 is TGTGCCACCTGGGGGCGGATGACGCAGTTCTTC. It yields the protein CATWGRMTQFF.

The rearrangement links TRBV21-1 to TRBJ2-5; the DNA was not compared with TRBD1, the D call given in the table. TRBV21-1 is a listed pseudogene. This CDR3 has 16 amino acids. The CDR3 loop is CASSLGGRGAAETQYF. CDR3 DNA sequence: TGTGCCAGCAGCCTAGGGGGACGGGGAGCTGCAGAGACCCAGTACTTC.

This chain links TRBV5-4 with TRBJ2-1, with a tentative D call TRBD1 (6 bases). Trimming cost V 0 bases and J 8 bases, with 9 bases left between them. The CDR3 length is 13 residues. CDR1 SGHNT and CDR2 YYREEE come from the germline V gene (reference sequence). CDR3 sequence: CASSLAGAHEQFF. The CDR3 bases are TGTGCCAGCAGCTTGGCAGGGGCGCATGAGCAGTTCTTC.

The chain combines TRBV18 with TRBJ2-3; weak D call: TRBD1 (5 bases). This CDR3 is 13 amino acids long. V was cut by 5 bases and J by 6 bases, with 12 bases left in between. CDR1 and CDR2 from the germline V gene are KGHSH and LQKENI. The CDR3 bases are TGTGCCAGCTCAGGGATTGGGGCGGATACGCAGTATTTT. Translating gives CASSGIGADTQYF.

V and J are TRBV19 and TRBJ2-1; 8 bases align to TRBD2. Germline V gene data show CDR1 as LNHDA and CDR2 as SQIVND (reference sequence). The CDR3 contains 16 residues. V was pared by 1 base and J by 5 bases, with 7 bases of the junction left unmatched. CDR3 in DNA: TGTGCCAGTAGTATAGTTTCGCGGGGGGTCCACAATGAGCAGTTCTTC. It encodes CASSIVSRGVHNEQFF.

The chain recombines TRBV6-1 with TRBJ2-2, with D possibly matching TRBD1 (6 bases). V lost 9 bases to trimming and J lost 7 bases, with 12 bases between them. In germline, CDR1 is MNHNS, CDR2 SASEGT. This CDR3 has 12 residues. The CDR3 protein is CASGQYNGELFF. In nucleotides, the CDR3 is TGTGCCAGTGGACAGTATAACGGGGAGCTGTTTTTT.

This chain joins TRBV28 and TRBJ2-7; 12 bases match TRBD1. The CDR3 has 16 residues. The trim removed 5 bases at V and 4 bases at J, leaving 9 bases unmatched. Germline V gene sequence: CDR1 MDHEN, CDR2 SYDVKM. The CDR3 here is CASSTPGTGGGYEQYF. In DNA form, the CDR3 reads TGTGCCAGCAGTACACCCGGGACAGGGGGCGGATACGAGCAGTACTTC.

V and J are TRBV2 and TRBJ2-5, with D perhaps matching TRBD2 (5 bases). This CDR3 is built from 15 residues. V lost 5 bases, J lost 1 base, and 14 bases lay in between. CDR1 and CDR2 from the germline V gene are SNHLY and FYNNEI. CDR3 in amino acids: CASSRPLRAQETQYF. DNA of the CDR3: TGTGCCAGCAGTCGGCCACTGAGGGCCCAAGAGACCCAGTACTTC.

The V call is TRBV2, the J call TRBJ2-2; 8 bases align to TRBD1. V shed 6 bases and J 6 bases; nucleotides not matched to a gene: 12. There are 16 residues in the CDR3. Germline CDR1 SNHLY, CDR2 FYNNEI. The CDR3 nucleotides are TGTGCCAGCAGCCTCCGGACAGGGAGAATATCCGGGGAGCTGTTTTTT. Amino acid sequence: CASSLRTGRISGELFF.

This clone appeared a single time. The chain employs TRBV10-3 and TRBJ2-7, with TRBD2 matching over 10 bases. CDR1 is ENHRY, CDR2 SYGVKD, per germline. The ends lost 6 bases at V and 6 bases at J; junction bases unmatched: 8. The CDR3 runs to 14 residues. CDR3 DNA: TGTGCCATCAGCGTAGCGGGAGGCTCAGTCGAGCAGTACTTC. As protein: CAISVAGGSVEQYF.